The rows below give T cell receptor beta chains drawn from one sample of a study of regulatory T cells in long-lasting Graves disease. MiXCR, applied by TCRdb to the multiplex PCR reads, yields one record per CDR3 protein. The sample gives a few hundred thousand distinct CDR3 sequences, 12% of which show up once; about 19% is in the top ten. The same specimen was also included in a second study, on T cells in Graves' hyperthyroidism and ophthalmopathy.

The source was peripheral blood mononuclear cells (PBMCs), collected at new diagnosis, from a patient treated with antithyroid drugs. The receptor source for this set is a woman aged 18-29 years with Graves disease. Each CDR3 is given with its conserved first and last residue.

CDR3: CASSYTSGSEQFF
J: TRBJ2-1
length: 13
V: TRBV28

CDR3: CASSEEVLETQYF
J: TRBJ2-5
length: 13
V: TRBV6-1

CDR3: CASSLGLTTDTQYF
J: TRBJ2-3
length: 14
V: TRBV5-1

CDR3: CAWSRGQGAEEAFF
J: TRBJ1-1
length: 14
V: TRBV30

CDR3: CASSLVLRTGGVYYNEQFF
J: TRBJ2-1
length: 19
V: TRBV12-3/TRBV12-4

CDR3: CAWSQALAGVRNEQFF
J: TRBJ2-1
length: 16
V: TRBV30

CDR3: CASSLGHPNEQFF
J: TRBJ2-1
length: 13
V: TRBV3-1

CDR3: CSVVPGGRAEAFF
J: TRBJ1-1
length: 13
V: TRBV29-1

CDR3: CASSHRLEGHGYTF
J: TRBJ1-2
length: 14
V: TRBV6-2/TRBV6-3

CDR3: CASSTGRTSEAFF
J: TRBJ1-1
length: 13
V: TRBV19

CDR3: CASSVSRDHGQFF
J: TRBJ2-1
length: 13
V: TRBV7-3

CDR3: CSATGRWGTPGRVSEAFF
J: TRBJ1-1
length: 18
V: TRBV20-1

CDR3: CANSVGLGRYYEQYF
J: TRBJ2-7
length: 15
V: TRBV9

CDR3: CASSSAGTEGDTQYF
J: TRBJ2-3
length: 15
V: TRBV6-5

CDR3: CASSLPRAQPQHF
J: TRBJ1-5
length: 13
V: TRBV27

CDR3: CSVATSGRILYEQYF
J: TRBJ2-7
length: 15
V: TRBV29-1

CDR3: CASSGSDRASNYGYTF
J: TRBJ1-2
length: 16
V: TRBV18

CDR3: CASSLVGGGNQPQHF
J: TRBJ1-5
length: 15
V: TRBV7-8

CDR3: CASSPLQQDTQYF
J: TRBJ2-3
length: 13
V: TRBV12-3/TRBV12-4

CDR3: CASSLLSGRGINTQYF
J: TRBJ2-3
length: 16
V: TRBV4-1

CDR3: CASSYVGDTQYF
J: TRBJ2-3
length: 12
V: TRBV6-2/TRBV6-3

CDR3: CASSRLRLDASPSSYNEQFF
J: TRBJ2-1
length: 20
V: TRBV5-1

CDR3: CASSPRLQGSDYNEQFF
J: TRBJ2-1
length: 17
V: TRBV7-6

CDR3: CASTSGRSNEQFF
J: TRBJ2-1
length: 13
V: TRBV28

CDR3: CASSKRTGRTNEKLFF
J: TRBJ1-4
length: 16
V: TRBV11-2

CDR3: CASSSQPGQGERYTF
J: TRBJ1-2
length: 15
V: TRBV7-2

CDR3: CASSPGTQGNQPQHF
J: TRBJ1-5
length: 15
V: TRBV18

CDR3: CASSGESTGSGGYTF
J: TRBJ1-2
length: 15
V: TRBV10-2

CDR3: CASSFAKTSGANVLTF
J: TRBJ2-6
length: 16
V: TRBV5-1

CDR3: CSARDYRQGQETQYF
J: TRBJ2-5
length: 15
V: TRBV20-1

CDR3: CASSLTGRTSGHSYNEQFF
J: TRBJ2-1
length: 19
V: TRBV7-9

CDR3: CASSQDLGAKNIQYF
J: TRBJ2-4
length: 15
V: TRBV5-5

CDR3: CASSDIGQGNYGYTF
J: TRBJ1-2
length: 15
V: TRBV2

CDR3: CASSYPSEGARRASGYTF
J: TRBJ1-2
length: 18
V: TRBV6-5

CDR3: CASSPQGTNYNEQFF
J: TRBJ2-1
length: 15
V: TRBV5-1

CDR3: CASSFTGDGTEAFF
J: TRBJ1-1
length: 14
V: TRBV5-1

CDR3: CASSPLLTSGAQETQYF
J: TRBJ2-5
length: 17
V: TRBV28

CDR3: CASSSDRLGEKLFF
J: TRBJ1-4
length: 14
V: TRBV7-9

CDR3: CASSVRGTQYF
J: TRBJ2-5
length: 11
V: TRBV11-1

CDR3: CASSYQTVTYTGELFF
J: TRBJ2-2
length: 16
V: TRBV6-5

CDR3: CASSSGNSGANVLTF
J: TRBJ2-6
length: 15
V: TRBV6-2/TRBV6-3

CDR3: CASSLAGLEGTYGYTF
J: TRBJ1-2
length: 16
V: TRBV5-1

CDR3: CASSSHSGAVGEQYF
J: TRBJ2-7
length: 15
V: TRBV28

CDR3: CASSVGLAGGASYEQYF
J: TRBJ2-7
length: 17
V: TRBV5-1

CDR3: CASSLEREWAYEQYF
J: TRBJ2-7
length: 15
V: TRBV12-3/TRBV12-4

CDR3: CSVAAGTDTEAFF
J: TRBJ1-1
length: 13
V: TRBV29-1